Sequencing of this T cell receptor beta chain was carried out in a study of beta chain features in type 1 diabetes. Study-wide context: Age, gender, cell numbers and subset yield matched between patients and controls. Study-wide findings and caveats: In every one of the four CD4+ subsets, TCRB CDR3s were moderately but significantly shorter in Type 1 diabetes patients.

The isolated RNA, all of it, was reverse transcribed, so expressed TCRB transcripts were what got sequenced. Sequencing used immunoSEQ multiplex PCR; TCRdb keeps in-frame clones, though not all of them. Altogether about 640,000 clones are present, roughly an eighth being singletons, with the ten largest covering roughly 0.11%. In its sample, this clone was seen a few times. Its antigen is not identified. Sampling consisted of one heparinised blood draw per donor, averaging around 100 mL. Sequencing was performed on naive CD4+ T cells from blood. This TCR was sampled from a man aged 25-45 years with type 1 diabetes.

The CDR3 coding sequence is TGTGCCAGCAGCGTAGCTGTGACAAATGAGCAGTTCTTC. The encoded protein is CASSVAVTNEQFF. The chain combines TRBV9 with TRBJ2-1; D ambiguous. The CDR3 length is 13 residues. CDR1 is SGDLS, CDR2 YYNGEE, per germline. Trimming took off 0 bases at V and 7 bases at J, with 8 bases between the two ends.